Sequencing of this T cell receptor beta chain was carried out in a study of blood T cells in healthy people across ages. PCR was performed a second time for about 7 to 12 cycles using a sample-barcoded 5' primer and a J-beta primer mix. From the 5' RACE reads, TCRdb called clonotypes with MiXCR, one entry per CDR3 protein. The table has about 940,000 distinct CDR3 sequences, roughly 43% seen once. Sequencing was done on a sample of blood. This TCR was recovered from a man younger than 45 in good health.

The CDR3 DNA reads TGTGCCATCAGCCAAGGACTAGCGGGCGGCTACGAGCAGTACTTC. Translating it yields CAISQGLAGGYEQYF. The chain carries TRBV10-3 and TRBJ2-4; 11 bases match TRBD2. Near its end, the DNA agrees better with TRBJ2-7, so the J call may be wrong. The CDR3 is 15 residues long. Germline V gives CDR1 ENHRY, CDR2 SYGVKD.